These T cell receptor beta chains were read from a single sample in a study of cytomegalovirus exposure and HLA in healthy donors. Only in-frame clones appear in the TCRdb table, and some are missing; sequencing was by immunoSEQ multiplex PCR. The table lists about 69,000 clones, 76% of them singletons. The sample consisted of PBMCs. All receptors derive from a man in his late teens or twenties in good health and CMV-seronegative. The CDR3 runs from the conserved cysteine through the conserved F or W. The D gene is left open where the match is weak. The size entry is marked missing in some rows and otherwise reads once, few, many or a size class.

CDR3 DNA: TGTGCCAGCAGCGGACAAACGGGGGTCGGTTCACCCCTCCACTTT
CDR3 protein: CASSGQTGVGSPLHF
J gene: TRBJ1-6
clone size: once
D gene: -
V gene: TRBV2

CDR3 DNA: TGTGCCAGCAGCTTGGGATACAGGGAAGAGACCCAGTACTTC
CDR3 protein: CASSLGYREETQYF
J gene: TRBJ2-5
clone size: -
D gene: -
V gene: TRBV5-4

CDR3 DNA: TGTGCCAGCAGTTTCAATAGTTGGCAAGAGACCCAGTACTTC
CDR3 protein: CASSFNSWQETQYF
J gene: TRBJ2-5
clone size: few
D gene: -
V gene: TRBV6-5

CDR3 DNA: TGTGCCAGCAGTGACTCGATTGAGCGGGGGGTCGCCGGAGACCGTTTGACAGATACGCAGTATTTT
CDR3 protein: CASSDSIERGVAGDRLTDTQYF
J gene: TRBJ2-3
clone size: few
D gene: TRBD2
V gene: TRBV6-4

CDR3 DNA: TGTGCCAGCAGTTTTCGGGACAGGGGGCGCAATGAAAAACTGTTTTTT
CDR3 protein: CASSFRDRGRNEKLFF
J gene: TRBJ1-4
clone size: -
D gene: TRBD1
V gene: TRBV27

CDR3 DNA: TGTGCCAGCGCGGCGAGGGGGAGCAGCACAGATACGCAGTATTTT
CDR3 protein: CASAARGSSTDTQYF
J gene: TRBJ2-3
clone size: -
D gene: -
V gene: TRBV2

CDR3 DNA: TGCGCCAGCAGCTTGGGACAGGGGGGCAATCAGCCCCAGCATTTT
CDR3 protein: CASSLGQGGNQPQHF
J gene: TRBJ1-5
clone size: -
D gene: TRBD1
V gene: TRBV5-1

CDR3 DNA: TGTGCCAGCAGCTCACCGGGACAGGGGCATTTTTTGGAGACCCAGTACTTC
CDR3 protein: CASSSPGQGHFLETQYF
J gene: TRBJ2-5
clone size: -
D gene: TRBD1
V gene: TRBV7-9

CDR3 DNA: TGTGCCAGCAGCTTACTAGCGGGGGGTCACATTCAGTACTTC
CDR3 protein: CASSLLAGGHIQYF
J gene: TRBJ2-4
clone size: -
D gene: TRBD2
V gene: TRBV7-9

CDR3 DNA: TGTGCCAGCTCACCACCCGGGACAGCTACCAGAAATAACTATGGCTACACCTTC
CDR3 protein: CASSPPGTATRNNYGYTF
J gene: TRBJ1-2
clone size: -
D gene: TRBD1
V gene: TRBV18

CDR3 DNA: TGTGCCATCAGACTCGGGACAACGACCCAAGAGACCCAGTACTTC
CDR3 protein: CAIRLGTTTQETQYF
J gene: TRBJ2-5
clone size: -
D gene: -
V gene: TRBV10-3

CDR3 DNA: TGCGCCAGCAGCCCCCCGGGTGATGACCTTGCAGATACGCAGTATTTT
CDR3 protein: CASSPPGDDLADTQYF
J gene: TRBJ2-3
clone size: few
D gene: -
V gene: TRBV10-1

CDR3 DNA: TGTGCCACCAGCAGAGTCGTCGGGACCGGGGGTTACGAGCAGTACTTC
CDR3 protein: CATSRVVGTGGYEQYF
J gene: TRBJ2-7
clone size: -
D gene: -
V gene: TRBV15

CDR3 DNA: TGTGCCATCAGTGAGTCGACTGGCCTGGTCTACGAGCAGTACTTC
CDR3 protein: CAISESTGLVYEQYF
J gene: TRBJ2-7
clone size: -
D gene: -
V gene: TRBV10-3

CDR3 DNA: TGCGCCAGCAGCCAGGACAGGGGTCACTACAATGAGCAGTTCTTC
CDR3 protein: CASSQDRGHYNEQFF
J gene: TRBJ2-1
clone size: -
D gene: TRBD1
V gene: TRBV4-1

CDR3 DNA: TGTGCCACCAACGAGCGCACCGGGGAGCTGTTTTTT
CDR3 protein: CATNERTGELFF
J gene: TRBJ2-2
clone size: -
D gene: -
V gene: TRBV19

CDR3 DNA: TGTGCCAGCAGCCGGACAGGGGTTAGGGAACTGTTTTTT
CDR3 protein: CASSRTGVRELFF
J gene: TRBJ1-4
clone size: -
D gene: TRBD1
V gene: TRBV5-6

CDR3 DNA: TGTGCCAGCAGCTTGGACGTGCGTGGTACGCAGTATTTT
CDR3 protein: CASSLDVRGTQYF
J gene: TRBJ2-3
clone size: once
D gene: -
V gene: TRBV5-4